This record concerns one T cell receptor beta chain sequence. Its antigen is still unknown. This sample stems from a study of T cells after yellow fever vaccination. TCRdb independently ran MiXCR on the 5' RACE reads; one entry per CDR3 protein. Of roughly 400,000 distinct CDR3 sequences in the sample, 18% were seen once. The germline gives CDR1 SNHLY, CDR2 FYNNEI. V dropped 8 bases and J dropped 1; count of bases not matched to a gene: 6. The CDR3 has 14 residues. Study results and caveats: Weaker, the secondary response had a peak occurring faster, on day 5 versus 15. Boosting was followed by the reappearance of most primary-vaccination clones (around 95% CD4, about 88% CD8).

The sequencing used PBMCs, collected before the yellow fever booster vaccination. This clonotype originated in a man aged 18-30 years who received the YFV17D yellow fever vaccine. The V call is TRBV2, the J call TRBJ2-3; 7 bases fit TRBD2. The CDR3, as DNA: TGTGCCAGCCGGGGGGACCATGGCACAGATACGCAGTATTTT. This codes for CASRGDHGTDTQYF. Combining the CDR3 with reference TRBV2 and TRBJ2-3 gives the whole variable domain EPEVTQTPSHQVTQMGQEVILRCVPISNHLYFYWYRQILGQKVEFLVSFYNNEISEKSEIFDDQFSVERPDGSNFTLKIRSTKLEDSAMYFCASRGDHGTDTQYFGPGTRLTVL.